This T cell receptor beta chain was captured by sequencing in a study of blood T cells in healthy people across ages. Study summary: About one barcoded beta molecule per two T cells was captured by template switching.

This CDR3 comprises 16 residues. The germline V gene has CDR1 MGHDK and CDR2 SYGVNS. The V gene end was trimmed by 0 bases and the J gene end by 4 bases; junction bases not matched to a gene: 4. The second PCR ran about 7 to 12 cycles with a sample-barcoded 5' primer and J-beta primers. TCRdb recomputed calls from the 5' RACE reads with MiXCR, one row per CDR3 protein. This sample has roughly 1.4 million distinct CDR3 sequences; approximately 59% occur once, and the top ten carry more than 6%. This TCR derives from a man younger than 35 in good health. Material for sequencing was blood. The chain recombines TRBV25-1 with TRBJ1-4; 8 bases fit TRBD1. The CDR3 nucleotides read TGTGCCAGCAGTGAATACGGGACAGGTCATAATGAAAAACTGTTTTTT. This gives the protein CASSEYGTGHNEKLFF.